The T cell receptor (beta chain) under discussion was sequenced for a study of blood T cell repertoires in COVID-19 (dated by TCRdb to 2019 to 2021). As for the study more broadly: Samples covering the acute and convalescent phases of COVID-19 were provided by collaborators in the United States, Italy and Spain. The material from the prospective study consisted of cDNA or gDNA derived from T cells, B-cell-depleted T cells, or PBMCs. The dataset comprised deeply sampled blood TCRbeta repertoires from subjects exposed to, actively infected with, or recovered from COVID-19. The repertoires were made available in a free public database intended to serve as a resource for research on the immune response to SARS-CoV-2. The samples were drawn from the first 160 participants of the ongoing ImmuneRACE study and from 950 to 1,500 subjects provided by 6 global collaborators. Sample metadata almost always included a de-identified subject ID, COVID-19 status, age in years and sex. Where available, HLA class I and class II types were taken from metadata supplied by the sample provider and were not determined by assay-based typing.

CDR3 length: 13 amino acids, cysteine to phenylalanine. The sequence is cut down to CDR3 DNA, 39 bases in frame from base 1. CDR1 KGHDR and CDR2 SFDVKD are derived from the germline V gene. The junction shows trimming of 5 bases on V and 1 base on J, plus 6 bases between the germline ends. Details on this clone: Its binding antigen is unknown. No much larger clone is present one base from it, and per-base qualities are unavailable.

General findings and caveats noted by the study authors: How much clinical and demographic metadata was included differed by source and by participant, and the metadata was provided uncurated.

The collaborating institutions used their own protocols to collect whole blood in K2EDTA tubes. For TCRbeta analysis, collaborators shipped samples as frozen whole blood, isolated PBMCs, or DNA extracted from either of those sample types. The immunoSEQ Assay, a bias-controlled multiplex PCR, was used to amplify TCRbeta CDR3 regions from genomic DNA. In the authors' own workflow: The number of nucleated cells in each sample was estimated by amplification of reference gene primers within the assay. Sequence reads were collapsed and filtered to measure the absolute abundance of every unique TCRbeta CDR3 rearrangement. For each sample, productive Simpson clonality was calculated as the square root of Simpson's diversity index across productive rearrangements. TCRdb mirrors the immuneACCESS table, restricted to in-frame sequences. Some clones are absent from its copies; in checked studies, under half trace to an unresolved V gene, and the reason for the others is unknown. Clonal size and the V and J genes are those of that table, whereas D and trimming came from the DNA. This sample is represented by 240,000 or so clones; roughly 80% of them were singletons. The top ten clonotypes cover less than 3.5% of the sample.

The chain links TRBV24-1 with TRBJ2-3; no D gene can be assigned with confidence. Sequencing used peripheral blood. The TCR originated in a woman aged 18-29 years with acute or convalescent COVID-19. The CDR3 region has the sequence CATSVQGTDTQYF. The nucleotide sequence is TGTGCCACCAGTGTCCAGGGCACAGATACGCAGTATTTT.